The sequence of this T cell receptor beta chain was determined in a study of OX40 agonist ivuxolimab in advanced cancers. At the level of the study: Every patient in dose escalation had hepatocellular carcinoma, melanoma, renal cell or head and neck cancer. Prior anti-PD-1, anti-PD-L1 or anti-CTLA-4 therapy did not bar entry, and less than 50% had some. Three patients had partial responses: one hepatocellular carcinoma, two cutaneous melanoma. Regarding the study as a whole: Mean expanded clone counts were higher in CD8+ than CD4+ T cells.

Only in-frame clones appear in the TCRdb table, and some are missing; sequencing was by immunoSEQ multiplex PCR. The sample consists of around 26,000 clones, roughly 90% of them appearing once. About this clone itself: The antigen remains undetermined.

The CDR3 is 11 amino acids. Looked up from germline, CDR1 is SGHVS and CDR2 is FNYEAQ. V lost 5 bases, J lost 5 bases, and 6 bases lay in between. The sequencing used CD4+ or CD8+ T cells sorted from blood, collected in a trial of the OX40 agonist ivuxolimab. This TCR derives from an adult with an advanced solid tumor such as melanoma, head and neck, liver or kidney cancer. This chain links TRBV7-6 with TRBJ1-1; D not certain. The CDR3 DNA sequence: TGTGCCAGCAGCCGGGGAACTGAAGCTTTCTTT. Its protein is CASSRGTEAFF.